This TCR beta chain stems from a study of blood T cell repertoires in COVID-19. Turning to the study itself: Sources were T cells, B-cell-depleted T cells, or PBMCs; the material itself was cDNA or gDNA.

TCRdb's table, derived via immunoSEQ multiplex PCR, lists solely in-frame clones and lacks some. In the table there are over 200,000 clones, approximately 90% of which are singletons. The sequence came from a man between 25 and 39 years old who had recovered from COVID-19. The sample consisted of PBMCs or T cells enriched from blood (not recorded which).

CDR3 sequence: CASSLGEATGKLFF. The CDR3 DNA sequence: TGCGCCAGCAGCTTGGGGGAGGCGACCGGAAAACTGTTTTTT. The genes are TRBV5-1 and TRBJ1-4; D remains unclear. The CDR3 totals 14 residues. V gave up 0 bases and J gave up 10 bases, with 13 bases separating them. The V gene's germline CDR1 is SGHRS and CDR2 YFSETQ.